This TCR beta chain came from a study of Ad26.COV2.S vaccination and SARS-CoV-2 variants. About the study: The trial was COV1001 and the donor's arm was Ad26.COV2.S.

V lost 4 bases to trimming and J lost 1 base, with 11 bases between them. Germline CDR1 and CDR2: LGHNA and YNFKEQ. CDR3 length equals 14 residues. TCRdb's copy holds only in-frame clones and misses some; the assay was immunoSEQ multiplex PCR. The sample has over 400,000 clones, 92% seen once. Indicated treatment: some 19 received Ad26.COV2.S at low or high dose, single or two shots; 5 received placebo; per-sample allocation not given. It was on day 63 after the first vaccine or placebo injection that samples were taken. Donor was an adult aged 18-55 years in Boston. Spike of the Wuhan-strain SARS-CoV-2 was expressed by an Ad26 vector, which formed the vaccine.

The receptor's source is a person between 18 and 59 years old who received the Ad26.COV2.S COVID-19 vaccine or a placebo. This specimen was peripheral blood, taken in a trial of Ad26.COV2.S vaccine versus placebo. V usage is TRBV4-2 and J usage is TRBJ2-7; the D gene could be TRBD1 or TRBD2 (5 bases each). The CDR3 DNA sequence: TGTGCCAGCAGCCCCCGGGACCCTTCCTACGAGCAGTACTTC. It yields the protein CASSPRDPSYEQYF.